A single sample gave rise to the 26 T cell receptor beta chains below, sequenced in a study of neoadjuvant anti-PD-1 for oral cavity cancer (dated by TCRdb to about 2021). The sample's time point label, decoded: before neoadjuvant nivolumab. The protocol used for the library was the immunoSEQ multiplex PCR assay. Imported from immuneACCESS, the table was reduced by TCRdb to in-frame sequences with V and J called. These copies leave out some clones; in studies compared against another copy, an unresolved V gene accounts for under half, and the cause of the remainder is not known. This sample holds under 20,000 clones; 72% were observed only once. The ten largest clones represent around 2.5% of the sample. Material: PBMCs, obtained before nivolumab (anti-PD-1) treatment. The receptors shown here come from a person aged 35-80 years with oral cavity squamous cell carcinoma.

This sequence joins TRBV5-6 and TRBJ2-3, with 9 bases identical to TRBD2. V was pared by 6 bases and J by 5 bases, with 13 bases of the junction left unmatched. Germline V gene data show CDR1 as SGHDT and CDR2 as YYEEEE. This CDR3 is 16 amino acids long. CDR3: CASTKFLAGARDTQYF. Here the CDR3 DNA reads TGTGCCAGCACCAAGTTTTTAGCGGGAGCAAGAGATACGCAGTATTTT.

CDR3 nucleotide sequence: TGTGCCAGCAGCCTTGGGGTAGGCGAGCAGTACTTC. It translates to CASSLGVGEQYF. This chain links TRBV7-3 with TRBJ2-7; D remains ambiguous. CDR1 and CDR2 from the germline V gene are SGHTA and FQGTGA. This CDR3 has 12 residues. Trimming removed 5 bases at V and 6 bases at J, with 11 bases between.

The chain combines TRBV7-9 with TRBJ1-4; D not resolved. The CDR3 consists of 15 residues. V gave up 2 bases and J gave up 8 bases, with 15 bases separating them. Germline V gives CDR1 SEHNR, CDR2 FQNEAQ (reference sequence). The CDR3 here is CASSLSSGGGEKLFF. The CDR3 DNA reads TGTGCCAGCAGCTTATCGTCAGGAGGCGGCGAAAAACTGTTTTTT. Full variable domain (missing parts from reference TRBV7-9 and TRBJ1-4): DTGVSQNPRHKITKRGQNVTFRCDPISEHNRLYWYRQTLGQGPEFLTYFQNEAQLEKSRLLSDRFSAERPKGSFSTLEIQRTEQGDSAMYLCASSLSSGGGEKLFFGSGTQLSVL.

The chain uses TRBV6-1 and TRBJ1-1, with D perhaps matching TRBD1 (5 bases). From germline, CDR1 is MNHNS and CDR2 SASEGT. The CDR3 is made up of 14 amino acids. The ends were cut back, 7 bases at V and 1 base at J, with 13 bases in the middle. CDR3 nucleotides: TGTGCCAGCATAAAACCCGGGGGGAACACTGAAGCTTTCTTT. This encodes CASIKPGGNTEAFF.

This chain uses TRBV4-1 with TRBJ2-5, with TRBD2 identical over 9 bases. CDR3 length: 18 residues. Germline values: CDR1 MGHRA, CDR2 YSYEKL. The ends lost 4 bases at V and 4 bases at J; junction bases unmatched: 16. CDR3 protein: CASSPTGVAGDTTETQYF. In nucleotides, the CDR3 is TGCGCCAGCAGCCCCACCGGGGTAGCGGGGGACACAACAGAGACCCAGTACTTC.

V usage is TRBV27 and J usage is TRBJ2-1; no definite D call. Germline V gene sequence: CDR1 MNHEY, CDR2 SMNVEV (reference sequence). The CDR3 loop spans 15 amino acids. V lost 5 bases, J lost 0 bases, and 11 bases lay in between. CDR3 coding DNA: TGTGCCAGCAGTCCCGCGAGGAACTCCTACAATGAGCAGTTCTTC. Translation gives CASSPARNSYNEQFF.

The CDR3: CASYQSGETQYF. The CDR3 nucleotides are TGCGCCAGCTACCAGAGCGGGGAGACCCAGTACTTC. The chain uses TRBV5-1 and TRBJ2-5, with D possibly being TRBD2 (6 bases). CDR1 is SGHRS and CDR2 is YFSETQ in the germline V gene. This CDR3 has 12 residues. The V gene lost 7 bases and the J gene lost 5 bases, with 12 bases spanning the gap.

The V and J genes are TRBV5-1 and TRBJ2-7, with a tentative D call TRBD1 (5 bases). The germline CDR1 and CDR2 sequences are SGHRS and YFSETQ. CDR3 size: 13 residues. Trimming shortened V by 0 bases and J by 5 bases, and 9 bases separated the two germline ends. The CDR3 loop is CASSLVGAHEQYF. The CDR3 DNA follows: TGCGCCAGCAGCTTGGTAGGGGCCCACGAGCAGTACTTC.

This chain uses TRBV15 with TRBJ2-1, with D perhaps given as TRBD1 or TRBD2 (5 bases each). With 3 bases removed from V and 6 bases from J, the gap between germline ends came to 9 bases. The CDR3 covers 13 residues. The germline CDR1 and CDR2 sequences are LNHNV and YYDKDF (reference sequence). The CDR3 nucleotides read TGTGCCACCAGCAGGGGGACGGCCAATGAGCAGTTCTTC. Protein product: CATSRGTANEQFF.

The V and J genes are TRBV5-1 and TRBJ1-4; 10 nucleotides agree with TRBD1. Germline values: CDR1 SGHRS, CDR2 YFSETQ. The CDR3 loop spans 14 amino acids. V shed 4 bases, J shed 7 bases, and the junction held 4 bases outside the gene matches. The CDR3 coding sequence is TGCGCCAGCAGCCCGACAGGGGGCCGTGAAAAACTGTTTTTT. This sequence encodes CASSPTGGREKLFF.

Worth noting for this clone: The junction departs from the called germline gene at one end, perhaps through a read error. The rearrangement links TRBV7-9 to TRBJ1-2; D is unclear. From germline, CDR1 is SEHNR and CDR2 FQNEAQ (reference sequence). This CDR3 spans 11 amino acids. CDR3 sequence: CASSLAGGYTF. DNA of the CDR3: TGTGCCAGCAGTTTAGCTGGTGGCTACACCTTC.

This chain joins TRBV18 and TRBJ2-7; D perhaps matches TRBD2 (6 bases). The germline V and J ends were trimmed by 3 bases and 7 bases, with 16 bases remaining between them. CDR3 length: 14 residues. Germline assignment: CDR1 KGHSH and CDR2 LQKENI. The CDR3 loop is CASSPNWARGEQYF. The CDR3 DNA is TGTGCCAGCTCACCCAACTGGGCCCGGGGGGAGCAGTACTTC.

The V call is TRBV7-6, the J call TRBJ2-1, with 14 bases identical to TRBD2. V lost 5 bases to trimming and J lost 3 bases; unmatched junction nucleotides: 15. The CDR3 is 20 residues long. Per the germline V gene, CDR1 is SGHVS and CDR2 is FNYEAQ. The CDR3, as DNA: TGTGCCAGCAGCGGGTACACGGGACTAGCGGGGGAATATCACTACAATGAGCAGTTCTTC. Translated, it gives CASSGYTGLAGEYHYNEQFF.

The genes are TRBV10-3 and TRBJ1-6; 11 bases agree with TRBD1. The trim removed 4 bases at V and 10 bases at J, leaving 6 bases unmatched. This CDR3 has 15 residues. Germline V gives CDR1 ENHRY, CDR2 SYGVKD. CDR3 in amino acids: CAISGGGTGGSPLHF. CDR3 bases: TGTGCCATCAGTGGAGGGGGGACAGGGGGATCACCCCTCCACTTT.

The chain has TRBV19 and TRBJ1-1; 7 bases are shared with TRBD1. CDR1 is LNHDA and CDR2 is SQIVND in the germline V gene (reference sequence). The CDR3 consists of 14 residues. The ends lost 7 bases at V and 1 base at J; junction bases unmatched: 6. CDR3 coding DNA: TGTGCCAGTACTTTCTCAGGGGGGAACACTGAAGCTTTCTTT. Translation gives CASTFSGGNTEAFF.

The genes are TRBV6-6 and TRBJ2-7, with 7 positions matching TRBD2. Trimming removed 9 bases from V and 1 base from J; junction bases left unmatched: 6. Germline-derived CDR1 and CDR2 are MNHNY and SVGAGI (reference sequence). The CDR3 loop spans 13 amino acids. In DNA, the CDR3 is TGTGCCAGTGGGGGGGAGGGTTCCTACGAGCAGTACTTC. This translates into CASGGEGSYEQYF.

The chain recombines TRBV5-1 with TRBJ2-1; maybe TRBD1 (6 bases). Per germline, CDR1 SGHRS and CDR2 YFSETQ. V was clipped by 0 bases and J by 0 bases, with 10 bases between them. The CDR3 has 16 residues. CDR3 amino acids: CASSLDRVDSYNEQFF. The CDR3 region has the DNA TGCGCCAGCAGCTTGGACAGGGTTGACTCCTACAATGAGCAGTTCTTC.

This clone has only a few counts. The chain couples TRBV19 to TRBJ1-2; the D gene is possibly TRBD1 (5 bases). Germline values: CDR1 LNHDA, CDR2 SQIVND (reference sequence). This CDR3 has 13 residues. V lost 6 bases and J lost 5, with 13 bases in between. CDR3 bases: TGTGCCAGTAGCTCGGGGCGCGGTTATGGCTACACCTTC. Translating it yields CASSSGRGYGYTF. The full variable domain, in which reference TRBV19 and TRBJ1-2 provide the parts outside the CDR3, is DGGITQSPKYLFRKEGQNVTLSCEQNLNHDAMYWYRQDPGQGLRLIYYSQIVNDFQKGDIAEGYSVSREKKESFPLTVTSAQKNPTAFYLCASSSGRGYGYTFGSGTRLTVV.

This chain uses TRBV18 with TRBJ1-2, with a weak D call TRBD1 (5 bases). This CDR3 is built from 12 residues. V was cut by 4 bases and J by 7 bases, with 10 bases left in between. Germline V gives CDR1 KGHSH, CDR2 LQKENI. CDR3 nucleotide sequence: TGTGCCAGCTCACTTAGGGACGGTGGCTACACCTTC. This translates into CASSLRDGGYTF.

The V gene is TRBV7-3, the J gene TRBJ1-5; tentatively, D is TRBD1 (6 bases). The CDR3 contains 8 residues. Germline CDR1 and CDR2: SGHTA and FQGTGA. For the CDR3, the DNA is TGTAGCCCAGGGGCCCCCCATTTT. Translating it yields CSPGAPHF.

V and J are TRBV18 and TRBJ1-5, with D perhaps matching TRBD1 (6 bases). The CDR3 covers 14 residues. Germline CDR1 KGHSH, CDR2 LQKENI. V lost 6 bases and J lost 2, with 11 bases in between. This CDR3 reads CASSIQGRNQPQHF. In nucleotides, the CDR3 is TGTGCCAGCTCCATACAGGGACGCAATCAGCCCCAGCATTTT.

The V call is TRBV9, the J call TRBJ2-7, with D unresolved. The length of the CDR3 is 15 residues. Germline CDR1 is SGDLS and CDR2 is YYNGEE. The ends were cut back, 0 bases at V and 2 bases at J, with 12 bases in the middle. CDR3 residues: CASSVGSEPTYEQYF. As DNA, the CDR3 is TGTGCCAGCAGCGTAGGGTCCGAGCCCACCTACGAGCAGTACTTC.

The J gene is TRBJ1-5, the V gene TRBV2, with unresolved D. The CDR3 sequence is 15 residues long. Trimming stripped 5 bases from V and 4 bases from J, with 15 bases between. Germline V gene data show CDR1 as SNHLY and CDR2 as FYNNEI. CDR3 nucleotides: TGTGCCAGCAGTCCCGCCGGGAGGGCTAATCAGCCCCAGCATTTT. Amino acid sequence: CASSPAGRANQPQHF.

V gene TRBV27 combines with J gene TRBJ2-2, with 7 bases aligning to TRBD2. V gave up 3 bases and J gave up 4 bases; unmatched junction bases: 5. Germline V gives CDR1 MNHEY, CDR2 SMNVEV (reference sequence). CDR3 length: 15 residues. CDR3 in amino acids: CASSFAGATTGELFF. For the CDR3, the DNA is TGTGCCAGCAGTTTCGCGGGAGCGACCACCGGGGAGCTGTTTTTT.

The chain uses TRBV4-2 and TRBJ2-3; D is unresolved. The CDR3 is 12 amino acids. Germline CDR1 reads LGHNA; CDR2 reads YNFKEQ. V shed 0 bases and J shed 9 bases, with 7 bases lying between them. Written as DNA, the CDR3 is TGTGCCAGCAGCCAAGACAGCCTCACGCAGTATTTT. It encodes CASSQDSLTQYF.

This chain connects TRBV5-4 to TRBJ1-6; D remains ambiguous. Germline CDR1 SGHNT, CDR2 YYREEE (reference sequence). The ends were cut back, 0 bases at V and 4 bases at J, with 8 bases in the middle. CDR3 size: 15 residues. The CDR3 spells CASSLVDRYNSPLHF. CDR3 bases: TGTGCCAGCAGCTTGGTGGATCGGTATAATTCACCCCTCCACTTT.